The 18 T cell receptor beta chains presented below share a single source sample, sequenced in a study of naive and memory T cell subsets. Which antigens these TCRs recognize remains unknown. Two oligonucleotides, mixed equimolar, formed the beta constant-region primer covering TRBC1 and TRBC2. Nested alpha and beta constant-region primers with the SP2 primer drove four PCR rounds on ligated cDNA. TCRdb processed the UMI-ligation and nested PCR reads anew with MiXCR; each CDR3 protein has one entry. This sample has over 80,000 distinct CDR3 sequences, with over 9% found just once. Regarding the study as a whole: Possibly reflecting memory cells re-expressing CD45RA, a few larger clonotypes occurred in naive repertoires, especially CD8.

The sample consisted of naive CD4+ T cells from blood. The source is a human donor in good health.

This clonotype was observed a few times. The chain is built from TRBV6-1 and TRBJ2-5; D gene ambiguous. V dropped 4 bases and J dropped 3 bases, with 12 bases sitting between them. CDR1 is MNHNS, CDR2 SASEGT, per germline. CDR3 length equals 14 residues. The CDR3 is CASSVTLGEETQYF. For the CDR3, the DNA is TGTGCCAGCAGTGTGACACTTGGTGAAGAGACCCAGTACTTC.

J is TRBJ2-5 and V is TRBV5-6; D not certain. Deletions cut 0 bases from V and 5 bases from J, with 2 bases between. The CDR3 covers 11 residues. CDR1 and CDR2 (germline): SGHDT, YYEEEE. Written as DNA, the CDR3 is TGTGCCAGCAGCTTGGACGAGACCCAGTACTTC. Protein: CASSLDETQYF.

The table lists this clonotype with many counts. In DNA, the CDR3 is TGTGCCAGCAGTGGGCAAGGGGGCGCCTCTGGAAACACCATATATTTT. Amino acids: CASSGQGGASGNTIYF. This chain uses TRBV25-1 with TRBJ1-3, with 7 bases that match TRBD1. V was clipped by 4 bases and J by 0 bases; unmatched bases: 6. The CDR3 is 16 amino acids. In germline, CDR1 is MGHDK, CDR2 SYGVNS.

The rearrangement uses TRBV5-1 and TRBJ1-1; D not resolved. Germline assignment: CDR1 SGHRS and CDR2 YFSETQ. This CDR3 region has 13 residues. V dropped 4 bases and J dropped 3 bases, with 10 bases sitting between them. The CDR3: CASSARADTEAFF. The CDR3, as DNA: TGCGCCAGCAGCGCAAGGGCGGACACTGAAGCTTTCTTT.

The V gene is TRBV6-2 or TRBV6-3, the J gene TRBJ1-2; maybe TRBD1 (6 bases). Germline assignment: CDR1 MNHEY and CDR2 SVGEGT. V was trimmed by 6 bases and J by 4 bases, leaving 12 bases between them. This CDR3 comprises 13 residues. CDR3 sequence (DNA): TGTGCCAGCAGGCCGGACAGCTCCTATGGCTACACCTTC. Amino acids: CASRPDSSYGYTF.

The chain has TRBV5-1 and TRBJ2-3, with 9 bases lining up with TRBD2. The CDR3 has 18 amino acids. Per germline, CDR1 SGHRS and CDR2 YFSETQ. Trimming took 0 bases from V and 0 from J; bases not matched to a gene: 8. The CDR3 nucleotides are TGCGCCAGCAGCTTGGGGGCTAGCGGGGCGTCTAGCACAGATACGCAGTATTTT. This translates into CASSLGASGASSTDTQYF.

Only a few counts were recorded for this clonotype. CDR3 loop: CASGPSSYNEQFF. The CDR3 nucleotides are TGTGCCAGCGGGCCTAGCTCCTACAATGAGCAGTTCTTC. The chain joins TRBV6-2 or TRBV6-3 to TRBJ2-1; D is unclear. Germline-derived CDR1 and CDR2 are MNHEY and SVGEGT. Trimming cost V 8 bases and J 0 bases, with 8 bases left between them. The CDR3 covers 13 residues.

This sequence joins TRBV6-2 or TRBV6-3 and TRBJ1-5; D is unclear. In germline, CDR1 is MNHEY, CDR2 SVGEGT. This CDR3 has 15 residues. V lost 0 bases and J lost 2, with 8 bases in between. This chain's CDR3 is CASSYSRRGNQPQHF. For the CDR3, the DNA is TGTGCCAGCAGTTACTCGAGGCGGGGCAATCAGCCCCAGCATTTT.

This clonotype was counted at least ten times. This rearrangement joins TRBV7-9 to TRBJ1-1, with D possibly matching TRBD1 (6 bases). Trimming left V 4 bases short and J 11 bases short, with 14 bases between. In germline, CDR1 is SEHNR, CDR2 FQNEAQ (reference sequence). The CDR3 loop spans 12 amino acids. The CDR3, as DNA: TGTGCCAGCAGCTCGCTCGAAACAGGGGCTTTCTTT. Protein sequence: CASSSLETGAFF.

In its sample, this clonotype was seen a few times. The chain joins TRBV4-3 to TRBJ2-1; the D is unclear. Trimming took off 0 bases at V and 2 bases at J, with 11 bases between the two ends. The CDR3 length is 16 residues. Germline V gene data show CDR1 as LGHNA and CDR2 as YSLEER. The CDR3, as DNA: TGCGCCAGCAGCCAAGATGGCCGTCAGACCTACAATGAGCAGTTCTTC. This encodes CASSQDGRQTYNEQFF.

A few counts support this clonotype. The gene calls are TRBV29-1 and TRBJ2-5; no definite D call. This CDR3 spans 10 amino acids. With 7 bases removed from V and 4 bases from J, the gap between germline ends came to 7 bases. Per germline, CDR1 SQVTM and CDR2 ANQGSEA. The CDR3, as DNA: TGCAGCGGCCCCGTAGAGACCCAGTACTTC. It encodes CSGPVETQYF. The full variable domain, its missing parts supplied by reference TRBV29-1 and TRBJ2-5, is SAVISQKPSRDICQRGTSLTIQCQVDSQVTMMFWYRQQPGQSLTLIATANQGSEATYESGFVIDKFPISRPNLTFSTLTVSNMSPEDSSIYLCSGPVETQYFGPGTRLLVL.

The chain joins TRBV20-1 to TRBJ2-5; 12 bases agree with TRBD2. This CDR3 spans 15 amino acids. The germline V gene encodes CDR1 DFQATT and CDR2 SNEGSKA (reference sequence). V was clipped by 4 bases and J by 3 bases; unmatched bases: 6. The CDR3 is CSAILAGGKKETQYF. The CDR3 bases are TGCAGTGCTATTCTAGCGGGGGGGAAAAAAGAGACCCAGTACTTC.

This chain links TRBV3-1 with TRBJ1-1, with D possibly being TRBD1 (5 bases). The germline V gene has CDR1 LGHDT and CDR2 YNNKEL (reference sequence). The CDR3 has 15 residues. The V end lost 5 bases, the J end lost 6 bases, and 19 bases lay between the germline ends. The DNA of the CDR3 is TGTGCCAGCAGCACGATATCGCGGGGGGGTTCTGAAGCTTTCTTT. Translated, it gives CASSTISRGGSEAFF.

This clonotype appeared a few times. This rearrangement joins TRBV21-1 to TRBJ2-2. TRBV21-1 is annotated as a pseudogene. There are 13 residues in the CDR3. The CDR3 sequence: CASRLKVTGELFF. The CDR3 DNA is TGTGCCAGCAGGCTCAAGGTCACCGGGGAGCTGTTTTTT.

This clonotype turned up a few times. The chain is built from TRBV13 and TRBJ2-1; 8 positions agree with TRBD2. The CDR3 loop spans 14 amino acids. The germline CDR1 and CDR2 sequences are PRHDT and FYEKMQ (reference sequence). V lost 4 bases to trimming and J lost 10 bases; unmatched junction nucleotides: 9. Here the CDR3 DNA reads TGTGCCAGCAGCTCGGCCCGGGGGGGAGGGGAGCAGTTCTTC. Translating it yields CASSSARGGGEQFF.

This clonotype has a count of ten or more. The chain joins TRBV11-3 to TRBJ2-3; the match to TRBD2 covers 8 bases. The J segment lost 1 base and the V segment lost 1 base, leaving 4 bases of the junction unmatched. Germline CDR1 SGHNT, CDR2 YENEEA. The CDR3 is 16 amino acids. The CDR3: CASSLGVAGRTDTQYF. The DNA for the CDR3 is TGTGCCAGCAGCTTAGGGGTAGCGGGGCGCACAGATACGCAGTATTTT.

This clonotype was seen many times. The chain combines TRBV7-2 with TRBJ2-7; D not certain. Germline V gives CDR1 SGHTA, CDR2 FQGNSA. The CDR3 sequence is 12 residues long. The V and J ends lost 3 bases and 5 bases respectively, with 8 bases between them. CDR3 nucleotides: TGTGCCAGCAGCTTTGACGTTAACGAGCAGTACTTC. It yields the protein CASSFDVNEQYF.

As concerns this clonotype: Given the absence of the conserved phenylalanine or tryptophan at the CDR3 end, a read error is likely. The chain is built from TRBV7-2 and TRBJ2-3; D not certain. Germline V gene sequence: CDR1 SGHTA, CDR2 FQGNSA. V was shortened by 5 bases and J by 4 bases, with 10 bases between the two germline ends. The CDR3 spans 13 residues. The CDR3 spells CASSTNSADTQYL. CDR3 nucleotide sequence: TGTGCCAGCAGCACCAACAGTGCAGATACGCAGTATTTA.